This TCR beta chain was documented in a study of shared clonotypes between healthy human individuals. Study-wide context: In total, the donors were a couple of women and three men aged 18 to 49.

CDR3 size: 11 residues. The V and J ends lost 8 bases and 2 bases respectively, with 7 bases between them. Every contributor of samples was a Caucasian grown-up residing in Nashville, Tennessee. Profiled with immunoSEQ multiplex PCR; TCRdb holds only in-frame clones, not every one. The data contain 90,000 to 100,000 clones, roughly half of them seen just once; the ten biggest clones take up roughly 15%. This TCR was recovered from a woman in her thirties or forties in good health. Some clones in this sample may be carry-over from other donors' samples. The chain employs TRBV5-3 and TRBJ2-5; D is uncertain. TRBV5-3 is recorded as an ORF, its role being uncertain. The specimen sequenced was PBMCs. This chain's CDR3 is CASSAQETQYF. The CDR3 bases are TGTGCCAGCAGCGCACAAGAGACCCAGTACTTC.